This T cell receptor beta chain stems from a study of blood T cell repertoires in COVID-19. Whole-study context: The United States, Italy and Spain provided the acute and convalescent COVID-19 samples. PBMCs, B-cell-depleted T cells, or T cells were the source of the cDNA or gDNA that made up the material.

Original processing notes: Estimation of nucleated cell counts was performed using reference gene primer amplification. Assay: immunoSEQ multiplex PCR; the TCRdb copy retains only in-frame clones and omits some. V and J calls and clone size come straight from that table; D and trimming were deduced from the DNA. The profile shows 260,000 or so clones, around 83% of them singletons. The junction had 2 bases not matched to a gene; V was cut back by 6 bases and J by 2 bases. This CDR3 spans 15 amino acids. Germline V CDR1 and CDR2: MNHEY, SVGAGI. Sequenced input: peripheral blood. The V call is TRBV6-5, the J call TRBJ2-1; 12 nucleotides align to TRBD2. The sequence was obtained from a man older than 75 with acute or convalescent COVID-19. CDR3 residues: CASSSSGGAYNEQFF. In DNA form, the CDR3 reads TGTGCCAGCAGCTCTAGCGGGGGGGCCTACAATGAGCAGTTCTTC.